By its share, the clone carrying this T cell receptor (beta chain) is medium-sized. The record originates from a study of metastatic and nonmetastatic thyroid tumors. Via MiXCR, TCRdb re-called the PCR reads. The sample holds 30,000 to 35,000 clones, approximately 16% seen once. The germline V gene encodes CDR1 LNHDA and CDR2 SQIVND (reference sequence). CDR3 size: 11 residues. V lost 0 bases and J lost 5, with 1 base in between. The entire patient cohort was treatment-naive prior to thyroid surgery. The sample taken for sequencing was blood. This sequence was found in a male donor with papillary thyroid cancer or a benign thyroid nodule (not recorded which). Some clones in this sample may be carry-over from other donors' samples. The chain recombines TRBV19 with TRBJ1-2; D not resolved. For the CDR3, the DNA is TGTGCCAGTAGTATAGAATATGGCTACACCTTC. This sequence encodes CASSIEYGYTF.